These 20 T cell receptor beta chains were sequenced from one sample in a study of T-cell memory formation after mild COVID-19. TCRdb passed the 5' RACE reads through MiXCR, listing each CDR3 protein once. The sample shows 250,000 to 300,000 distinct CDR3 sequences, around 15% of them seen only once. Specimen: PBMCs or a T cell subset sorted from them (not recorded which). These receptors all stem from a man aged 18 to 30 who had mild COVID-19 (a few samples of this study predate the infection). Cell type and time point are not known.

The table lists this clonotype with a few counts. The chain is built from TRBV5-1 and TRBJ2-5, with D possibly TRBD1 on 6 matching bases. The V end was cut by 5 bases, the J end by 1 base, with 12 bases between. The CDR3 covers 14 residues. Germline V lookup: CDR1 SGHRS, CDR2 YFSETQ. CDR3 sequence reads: CASRSGQPQETQYF. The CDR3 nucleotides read TGCGCCAGCAGATCCGGACAGCCCCAAGAGACCCAGTACTTC.

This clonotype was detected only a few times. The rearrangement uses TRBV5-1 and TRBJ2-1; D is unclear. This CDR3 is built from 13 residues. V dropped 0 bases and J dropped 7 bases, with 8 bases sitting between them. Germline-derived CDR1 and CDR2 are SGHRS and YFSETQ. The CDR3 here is CASSLAVGNEQFF. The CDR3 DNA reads TGCGCCAGCAGCTTGGCCGTGGGTAATGAGCAGTTCTTC.

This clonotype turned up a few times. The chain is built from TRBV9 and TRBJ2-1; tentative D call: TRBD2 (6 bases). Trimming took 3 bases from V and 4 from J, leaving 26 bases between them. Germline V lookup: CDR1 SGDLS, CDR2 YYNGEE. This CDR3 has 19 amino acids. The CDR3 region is CASSATYTGIGGKYNEQFF. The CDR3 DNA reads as TGTGCCAGCAGCGCCACTTACACAGGAATCGGAGGGAAGTACAATGAGCAGTTCTTC.

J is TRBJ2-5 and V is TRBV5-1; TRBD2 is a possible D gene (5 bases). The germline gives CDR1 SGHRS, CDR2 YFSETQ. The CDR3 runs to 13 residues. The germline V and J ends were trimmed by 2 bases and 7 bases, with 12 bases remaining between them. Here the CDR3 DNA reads TGCGCCAGCAGCTTAACGGGGTTGAGGACCCAGTACTTC. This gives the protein CASSLTGLRTQYF.

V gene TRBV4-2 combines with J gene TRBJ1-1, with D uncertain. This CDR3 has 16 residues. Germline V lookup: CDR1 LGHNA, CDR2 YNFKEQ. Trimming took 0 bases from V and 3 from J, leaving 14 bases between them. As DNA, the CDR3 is TGTGCCAGCAGCCAAGAAGTGAGTGAGGGATACACTGAAGCTTTCTTT. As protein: CASSQEVSEGYTEAFF.

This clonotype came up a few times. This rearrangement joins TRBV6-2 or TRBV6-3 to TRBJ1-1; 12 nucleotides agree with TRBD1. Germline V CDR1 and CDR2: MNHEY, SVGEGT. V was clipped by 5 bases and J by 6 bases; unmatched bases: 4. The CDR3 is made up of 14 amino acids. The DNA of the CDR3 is TGTGCCAGCAGTCTAGGGACAGGGGGCTCTGAAGCTTTCTTT. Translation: CASSLGTGGSEAFF.

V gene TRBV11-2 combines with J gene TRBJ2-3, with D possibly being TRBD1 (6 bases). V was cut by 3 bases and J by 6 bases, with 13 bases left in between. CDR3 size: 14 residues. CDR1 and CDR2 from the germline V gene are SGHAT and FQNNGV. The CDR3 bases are TGTGCCAGCAGCTTGCAAGCTGGGGGCGATACGCAGTATTTT. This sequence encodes CASSLQAGGDTQYF. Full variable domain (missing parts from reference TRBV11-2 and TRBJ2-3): EAGVAQSPRYKIIEKRQSVAFWCNPISGHATLYWYQQILGQGPKLLIQFQNNGVVDDSQLPKDRFSAERLKGVDSTLKIQPAKLEDSAVYLCASSLQAGGDTQYFGPGTRLTVL.

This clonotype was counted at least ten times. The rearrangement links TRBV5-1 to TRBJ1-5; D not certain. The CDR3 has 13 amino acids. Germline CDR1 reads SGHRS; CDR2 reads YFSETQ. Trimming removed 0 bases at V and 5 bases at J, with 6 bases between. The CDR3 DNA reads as TGCGCCAGCAGCTTGGAACCCGATCAGCCCCAGCATTTT. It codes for CASSLEPDQPQHF.

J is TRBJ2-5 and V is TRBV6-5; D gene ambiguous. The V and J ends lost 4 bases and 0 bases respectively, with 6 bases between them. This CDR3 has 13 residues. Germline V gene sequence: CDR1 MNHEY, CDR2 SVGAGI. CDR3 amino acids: CASSFTYQETQYF. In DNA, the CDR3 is TGTGCCAGCAGTTTCACGTACCAAGAGACCCAGTACTTC.

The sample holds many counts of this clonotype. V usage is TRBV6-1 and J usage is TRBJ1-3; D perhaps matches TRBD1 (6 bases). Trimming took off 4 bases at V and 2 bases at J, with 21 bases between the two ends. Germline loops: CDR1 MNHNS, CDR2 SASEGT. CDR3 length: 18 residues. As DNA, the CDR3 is TGTGCCAGCAGTGTCCGGGGGGGGCCTCTAAGAGCTGGAAACACCATATATTTT. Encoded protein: CASSVRGGPLRAGNTIYF.

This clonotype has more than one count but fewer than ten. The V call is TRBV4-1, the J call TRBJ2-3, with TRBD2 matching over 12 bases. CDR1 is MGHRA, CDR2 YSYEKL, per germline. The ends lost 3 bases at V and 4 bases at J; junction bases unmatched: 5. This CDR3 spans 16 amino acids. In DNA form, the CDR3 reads TGCGCCAGCAGCCAGCCGACTAGCGGGGGCTCAGATACGCAGTATTTT. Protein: CASSQPTSGGSDTQYF.

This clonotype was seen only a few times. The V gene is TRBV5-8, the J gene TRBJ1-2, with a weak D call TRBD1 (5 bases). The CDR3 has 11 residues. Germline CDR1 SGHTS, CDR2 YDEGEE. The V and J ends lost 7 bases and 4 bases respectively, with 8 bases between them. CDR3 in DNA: TGTGCCAGCCGACAGTTCTATGGCTACACCTTC. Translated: CASRQFYGYTF.

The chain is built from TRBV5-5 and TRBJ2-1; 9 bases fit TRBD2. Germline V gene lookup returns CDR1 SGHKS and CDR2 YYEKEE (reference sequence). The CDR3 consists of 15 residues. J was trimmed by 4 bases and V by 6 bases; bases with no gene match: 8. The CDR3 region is CASTDIAGDYNEQFF. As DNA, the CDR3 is TGTGCCAGCACAGATATAGCGGGGGATTACAATGAGCAGTTCTTC.

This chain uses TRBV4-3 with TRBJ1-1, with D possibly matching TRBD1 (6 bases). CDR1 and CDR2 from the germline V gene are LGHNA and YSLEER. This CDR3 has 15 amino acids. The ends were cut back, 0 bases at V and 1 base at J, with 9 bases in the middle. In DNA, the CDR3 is TGCGCCAGCAGCCAAGATGCACAGGGGAACACTGAAGCTTTCTTT. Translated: CASSQDAQGNTEAFF.

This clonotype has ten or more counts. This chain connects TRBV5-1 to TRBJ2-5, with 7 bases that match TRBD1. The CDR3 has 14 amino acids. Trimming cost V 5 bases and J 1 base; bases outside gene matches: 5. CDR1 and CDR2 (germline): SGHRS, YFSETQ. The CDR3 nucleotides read TGCGCCAGCAGTCCGGGGACAGCCCAAGAGACCCAGTACTTC. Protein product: CASSPGTAQETQYF.

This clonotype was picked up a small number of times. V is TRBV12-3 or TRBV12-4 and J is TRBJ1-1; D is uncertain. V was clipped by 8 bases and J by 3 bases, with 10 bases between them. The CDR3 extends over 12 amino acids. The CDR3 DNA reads TGTGCCAGCTCCGGGAGGGACACTGAAGCTTTCTTT. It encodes CASSGRDTEAFF.

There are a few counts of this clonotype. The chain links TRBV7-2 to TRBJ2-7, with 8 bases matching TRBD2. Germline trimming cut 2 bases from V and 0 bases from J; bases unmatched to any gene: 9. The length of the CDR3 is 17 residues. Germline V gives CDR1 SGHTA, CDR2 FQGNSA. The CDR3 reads CASSLRVAGPLSYEQYF. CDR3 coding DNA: TGTGCCAGCAGCTTAAGGGTAGCGGGGCCCCTCTCCTACGAGCAGTACTTC.

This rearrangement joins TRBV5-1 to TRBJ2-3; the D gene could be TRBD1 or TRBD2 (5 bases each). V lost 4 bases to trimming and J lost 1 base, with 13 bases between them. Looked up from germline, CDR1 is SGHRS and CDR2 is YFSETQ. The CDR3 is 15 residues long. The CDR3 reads CASSKRDGGTDTQYF. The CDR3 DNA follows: TGCGCCAGCAGCAAACGGGACGGAGGCACAGATACGCAGTATTTT.

CDR3 bases: TGCAGCGTTGGTCCGGGAGCGAACACTGAAGCTTTCTTT. This gives the protein CSVGPGANTEAFF. The gene calls are TRBV29-1 and TRBJ1-1; D gene ambiguous. Trimming cost V 4 bases and J 1 base, with 10 bases left between them. CDR1 and CDR2 (germline): SQVTM, ANQGSEA. CDR3 size: 13 residues.

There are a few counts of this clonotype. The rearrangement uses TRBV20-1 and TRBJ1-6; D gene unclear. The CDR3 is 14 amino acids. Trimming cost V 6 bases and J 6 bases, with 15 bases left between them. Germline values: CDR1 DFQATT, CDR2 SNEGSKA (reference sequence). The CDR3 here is CSAEGNFGNSPLHF. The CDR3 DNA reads TGCAGTGCAGAAGGGAATTTCGGTAATTCACCCCTCCACTTT.